The rows below give T cell receptor beta chains drawn from one sample of a study of cytomegalovirus exposure and HLA in healthy donors. Assay used: immunoSEQ multiplex PCR; TCRdb lists only in-frame clones, some missing. The sample yields 140,000 to 150,000 clones, around three quarters seen once. The source material was PBMCs. These receptor sequences come from an older woman in good health and CMV-seropositive. Both conserved end residues are part of each CDR3. The order of the fields is V gene, D gene, clone size, J gene, CDR3 protein, CDR3 DNA. D genes are given only for firm matches. Part of the rows lack a size; the others show once, few, many or a class for expanded clones.

V gene: TRBV4-1
D gene: -
clone size: few
J gene: TRBJ2-6
CDR3 protein: CASSQSQLSGANVLTF
CDR3 DNA: TGCGCCAGCAGCCAATCACAACTATCTGGGGCCAACGTCCTGACTTTC

V gene: TRBV9
D gene: TRBD1
clone size: few
J gene: TRBJ1-3
CDR3 protein: CASSVGFSTGGIYF
CDR3 DNA: TGTGCCAGCAGCGTAGGCTTTTCGACAGGGGGCATATATTTT

V gene: TRBV29-1
D gene: -
clone size: -
J gene: TRBJ2-3
CDR3 protein: CSVGLAASADTQYF
CDR3 DNA: TGCAGCGTTGGCTTAGCGGCGAGCGCAGATACGCAGTATTTT

V gene: TRBV6-6
D gene: -
clone size: -
J gene: TRBJ2-3
CDR3 protein: CASSWGGADTQYF
CDR3 DNA: TGTGCCAGCAGTTGGGGGGGCGCAGATACGCAGTATTTT

V gene: TRBV20-1
D gene: -
clone size: once
J gene: TRBJ2-1
CDR3 protein: CSAPWGGEQFF
CDR3 DNA: TGCAGTGCCCCTTGGGGCGGCGAGCAGTTCTTC

V gene: TRBV27
D gene: -
clone size: few
J gene: TRBJ2-5
CDR3 protein: CASSRGTGETQYF
CDR3 DNA: TGTGCCAGCAGCCGGGGGACTGGAGAGACCCAGTACTTC

V gene: TRBV2
D gene: -
clone size: -
J gene: TRBJ1-1
CDR3 protein: CASSDTRRGLNTEAFF
CDR3 DNA: TGTGCCAGCAGTGATACTCGAAGGGGCTTGAACACTGAAGCTTTCTTT

V gene: TRBV5-6
D gene: -
clone size: -
J gene: TRBJ1-5
CDR3 protein: CASSGTRAQNRQPQHF
CDR3 DNA: TGTGCCAGCAGCGGAACCCGGGCCCAGAACAGGCAGCCCCAGCATTTT

V gene: TRBV5-1
D gene: TRBD1
clone size: -
J gene: TRBJ1-2
CDR3 protein: CASNTGGSYGYTF
CDR3 DNA: TGCGCCAGCAACACAGGGGGCAGCTATGGCTACACCTTC

V gene: TRBV6-6
D gene: TRBD1
clone size: -
J gene: TRBJ1-3
CDR3 protein: CASSSGQGGNTIYF
CDR3 DNA: TGTGCCAGCAGTTCGGGACAGGGAGGAAACACCATATATTTT

V gene: TRBV15
D gene: -
clone size: few
J gene: TRBJ1-1
CDR3 protein: CATSRDVGGDTEAFF
CDR3 DNA: TGTGCCACCAGCAGAGATGTAGGGGGAGACACTGAAGCTTTCTTT

V gene: TRBV19
D gene: -
clone size: -
J gene: TRBJ2-2
CDR3 protein: CASRASLNTGELFF
CDR3 DNA: TGTGCCAGTAGGGCTAGCCTTAACACCGGGGAGCTGTTTTTT

V gene: TRBV9
D gene: -
clone size: -
J gene: TRBJ1-1
CDR3 protein: CASSVAPTGNTEAFF
CDR3 DNA: TGTGCCAGCAGCGTAGCCCCGACAGGGAACACTGAAGCTTTCTTT

V gene: TRBV10-3
D gene: TRBD1
clone size: -
J gene: TRBJ2-1
CDR3 protein: CAITGQVDYNEQFF
CDR3 DNA: TGTGCCATAACGGGACAGGTGGACTATAATGAGCAGTTCTTC

V gene: TRBV2
D gene: TRBD2
clone size: -
J gene: TRBJ2-1
CDR3 protein: CASGGRVDNEQFF
CDR3 DNA: TGTGCCAGCGGCGGGAGGGTAGACAATGAGCAGTTCTTC

V gene: TRBV5-1
D gene: TRBD2
clone size: -
J gene: TRBJ2-1
CDR3 protein: CASSPQTSGNNEQFF
CDR3 DNA: TGCGCCAGCAGCCCTCAGACTAGCGGGAATAATGAGCAGTTCTTC

V gene: TRBV28
D gene: -
clone size: few
J gene: TRBJ1-1
CDR3 protein: CASAQSGLLMNTEAFF
CDR3 DNA: TGTGCCAGCGCACAGAGCGGACTTCTTATGAACACTGAAGCTTTCTTT

V gene: TRBV29-1
D gene: TRBD1
clone size: once
J gene: TRBJ2-7
CDR3 protein: CSVHGQVGEQYF
CDR3 DNA: TGCAGCGTCCACGGACAGGTTGGCGAGCAGTACTTC

V gene: TRBV9
D gene: TRBD2
clone size: -
J gene: TRBJ2-1
CDR3 protein: CASSPQAGGGNEQFF
CDR3 DNA: TGTGCCAGCAGCCCTCAAGCGGGAGGGGGGAATGAGCAGTTCTTC

V gene: TRBV11-2
D gene: TRBD1
clone size: -
J gene: TRBJ1-5
CDR3 protein: CASSLNRGGNQPQHF
CDR3 DNA: TGTGCCAGCAGCTTAAACAGGGGAGGTAATCAGCCCCAGCATTTT

V gene: TRBV29-1
D gene: -
clone size: -
J gene: TRBJ1-1
CDR3 protein: CSVDGVKGFF
CDR3 DNA: TGCAGCGTTGACGGGGTGAAGGGTTTCTTT

V gene: TRBV7-2
D gene: TRBD1
clone size: -
J gene: TRBJ1-5
CDR3 protein: CASSLRGQGFNQPQHF
CDR3 DNA: TGTGCCAGCAGCTTGCGCGGACAGGGGTTCAATCAGCCCCAGCATTTT